This T cell receptor beta chain was captured by sequencing in a study of blood T cell repertoires in COVID-19. Only in-frame clones appear in the TCRdb table, and some are missing; sequencing was by immunoSEQ multiplex PCR. The repertoire includes tens of thousands of clones, more than 75% of them detected once, and 29% sits in the top ten. Germline assignment: CDR1 SGHRS and CDR2 YFSETQ. The CDR3 totals 14 residues. V gave up 7 bases and J gave up 11 bases, with 22 bases separating them. This clone has just one count. The receptor was derived from a woman of 80 years or more with active or convalescent COVID-19. Material for sequencing was peripheral blood. The chain couples TRBV5-1 to TRBJ1-3, with D tentatively TRBD1 (5 bases). CDR3 region: CASSSNPGWAAIYF. The CDR3, as DNA: TGCGCCAGCTCCTCAAATCCAGGGTGGGCCGCCATATATTTT. The full variable domain, completed using reference TRBV5-1 and TRBJ1-3, is KAGVTQTPRYLIKTRGQQVTLSCSPISGHRSVSWYQQTPGQGLQFLFEYFSETQRNKGNFPGRFSGRQFSNSRSEMNVSTLELGDSALYLCASSSNPGWAAIYFGEGSWLTVV.